The rows below give T cell receptor beta chains drawn from one sample of a study of identifying expanded T cells in peripheral blood. Some clones are missing from TCRdb's copy, which holds only in-frame ones; the method was immunoSEQ multiplex PCR. The sample records about 80,000 clones, roughly 91% being singletons. The sample comprised blood. The receptors here all came from a person between 18 and 69 years old in good health. Both conserved end residues are part of each CDR3. Fields, in order: clone size, V gene, J gene, D gene, CDR3 DNA, CDR3 protein. The D gene is left open where the match is weak. Part of the rows lack a size; the others show once, few, many or a class for expanded clones.

clone size: -
V gene: TRBV15
J gene: TRBJ2-5
D gene: -
CDR3 DNA: TGTGCCACCAGCAGACCCGACAGAGATGGGGAGACCCAGTACTTC
CDR3 protein: CATSRPDRDGETQYF

clone size: -
V gene: TRBV7-7
J gene: TRBJ2-7
D gene: TRBD1
CDR3 DNA: TGTGCCAGCAGCCGGGACAGGGGCAACGAGCAGTACTTC
CDR3 protein: CASSRDRGNEQYF

clone size: -
V gene: TRBV9
J gene: TRBJ2-3
D gene: TRBD2
CDR3 DNA: TGTGCCAGCAGCGTAGCTACGAGGGGCCTAGCGGGGTTGTATTTT
CDR3 protein: CASSVATRGLAGLYF

clone size: -
V gene: TRBV7-2
J gene: TRBJ1-1
D gene: -
CDR3 DNA: TGTGCCAGCAGCCCCTCGGGCGCTGAAGCTTTCTTT
CDR3 protein: CASSPSGAEAFF

clone size: -
V gene: TRBV5-1
J gene: TRBJ1-1
D gene: -
CDR3 DNA: TGCGCCAGCAGCTTGATATTGAACACTGAAGCTTTCTTT
CDR3 protein: CASSLILNTEAFF

clone size: once
V gene: TRBV5-1
J gene: TRBJ1-2
D gene: -
CDR3 DNA: TGCGCCAGCAGCACTGGCGAGGGACTGGGTGGCTACACCTTC
CDR3 protein: CASSTGEGLGGYTF

clone size: -
V gene: TRBV11-2
J gene: TRBJ1-2
D gene: -
CDR3 DNA: TGTGCCAGCAGCTCCCGGCGGGCCGGCTACACCTTC
CDR3 protein: CASSSRRAGYTF

clone size: -
V gene: TRBV23-1
J gene: TRBJ2-5
D gene: -
CDR3 DNA: TGCGCCAGCACCCTAGGGAGGGGGGAAGAGACCCAGTACTTC
CDR3 protein: CASTLGRGEETQYF

clone size: -
V gene: TRBV2
J gene: TRBJ1-2
D gene: -
CDR3 DNA: TGTGCCAGCATCCCAGGAAGGGGCAACTATGGCTACACCTTC
CDR3 protein: CASIPGRGNYGYTF

clone size: once
V gene: TRBV28
J gene: TRBJ2-7
D gene: TRBD1
CDR3 DNA: TGTGCCAGCAGTGGACAGGGGCCCTACGAGCAGTACTTC
CDR3 protein: CASSGQGPYEQYF

clone size: few
V gene: TRBV27
J gene: TRBJ1-1
D gene: TRBD1
CDR3 DNA: TGTGCCAGCAGTGGTACAGGGGTGGACACTGAAGCTTTCTTT
CDR3 protein: CASSGTGVDTEAFF

clone size: -
V gene: TRBV7-2
J gene: TRBJ1-1
D gene: -
CDR3 DNA: TGTGCCAGCAGCTTTGCAACAAAGGGTGAAGCTTTCTTT
CDR3 protein: CASSFATKGEAFF

clone size: -
V gene: TRBV6-6
J gene: TRBJ1-2
D gene: -
CDR3 DNA: TGTGCCAGCAGTTACTCGATCCGGGATTATGGCTACACCTTC
CDR3 protein: CASSYSIRDYGYTF

clone size: -
V gene: TRBV5-6
J gene: TRBJ1-2
D gene: -
CDR3 DNA: TGTGCCAGCAGCTTGGGACTCTCAGGGCTTTATGGCTACACCTTC
CDR3 protein: CASSLGLSGLYGYTF

clone size: -
V gene: TRBV5-1
J gene: TRBJ1-1
D gene: -
CDR3 DNA: TGCGCCAGCAGCCCGGTTGAAAGGGAGGGCACTGAAGCTTTCTTT
CDR3 protein: CASSPVEREGTEAFF

clone size: -
V gene: TRBV18
J gene: TRBJ2-3
D gene: -
CDR3 DNA: TGTGCCAGCTCACCTACTAGCACAGATACGCAGTATTTT
CDR3 protein: CASSPTSTDTQYF

clone size: -
V gene: TRBV25-1
J gene: TRBJ1-6
D gene: -
CDR3 DNA: TGTGCCAGCAGTGAATTCGTCGGAAATTCACCCCTCCACTTT
CDR3 protein: CASSEFVGNSPLHF

clone size: -
V gene: TRBV5-1
J gene: TRBJ2-1
D gene: TRBD1
CDR3 DNA: TGCGCCAGCAGCTTGGGACAGGGCAATGAGCAGTTCTTC
CDR3 protein: CASSLGQGNEQFF

clone size: once
V gene: TRBV7-2
J gene: TRBJ1-6
D gene: TRBD1
CDR3 DNA: TGTGCCAGCAGCTTAGTTCGATATGTTTCGGGGACAGGTTATTCACCCCTCCACTTT
CDR3 protein: CASSLVRYVSGTGYSPLHF

clone size: -
V gene: TRBV30
J gene: TRBJ1-2
D gene: -
CDR3 DNA: TGTGCCTGGAGTCTGAGGGGCTGGCCGGTTGATGGCTACACCTTC
CDR3 protein: CAWSLRGWPVDGYTF

clone size: -
V gene: TRBV4-2
J gene: TRBJ2-2
D gene: -
CDR3 DNA: TGTGCCAGCAGCCAAGACGGCGGGGTCGACACCGGGGAGCTGTTTTTT
CDR3 protein: CASSQDGGVDTGELFF

clone size: -
V gene: TRBV11-2
J gene: TRBJ2-5
D gene: -
CDR3 DNA: TGTGCCAGCAGCTTAGCGTTCGGGGGACAAGAGACCCAGTACTTC
CDR3 protein: CASSLAFGGQETQYF

clone size: -
V gene: TRBV5-1
J gene: TRBJ2-7
D gene: -
CDR3 DNA: TGCGCCAGCAGCTTTGACGCCCGTAAGAACGAGCAGTACTTC
CDR3 protein: CASSFDARKNEQYF

clone size: few
V gene: TRBV4-1
J gene: TRBJ2-5
D gene: -
CDR3 DNA: TGCGCCAGCAGCCAAGACCCCCCCGGCCAAGAGACCCAGTACTTC
CDR3 protein: CASSQDPPGQETQYF

clone size: once
V gene: TRBV28
J gene: TRBJ2-7
D gene: TRBD1
CDR3 DNA: TGTGCCAGCAAAGGGACAGGGTCCTACGAGCAGTACTTC
CDR3 protein: CASKGTGSYEQYF

clone size: -
V gene: TRBV4-3
J gene: TRBJ1-2
D gene: -
CDR3 DNA: TGCGCCAGCAGCCGGTATCCCTATGGCTACACCTTC
CDR3 protein: CASSRYPYGYTF

clone size: -
V gene: TRBV5-4
J gene: TRBJ2-7
D gene: -
CDR3 DNA: TGTGCCAGCAGCCCGCAGGGGCCCTACGAGCAGTACTTC
CDR3 protein: CASSPQGPYEQYF

clone size: -
V gene: TRBV11-2
J gene: TRBJ2-7
D gene: -
CDR3 DNA: TGTGCCAGCAGCTGGATGGACTACGAGCAGTACTTC
CDR3 protein: CASSWMDYEQYF

clone size: -
V gene: TRBV7-2
J gene: TRBJ1-6
D gene: -
CDR3 DNA: TGTGCCAGCAGCCCCGGCAACAATTCACCCCTCCACTTT
CDR3 protein: CASSPGNNSPLHF

clone size: -
V gene: TRBV6-5
J gene: TRBJ1-4
D gene: -
CDR3 DNA: TGTGCCAGCAGTTACTCACCAGCCGGCGGTGAAAAACTGTTTTTT
CDR3 protein: CASSYSPAGGEKLFF

clone size: -
V gene: TRBV4-1
J gene: TRBJ2-1
D gene: -
CDR3 DNA: TGCGCCAGCAGCCAAGACCCCCGGGGATACAATGAGCAGTTCTTC
CDR3 protein: CASSQDPRGYNEQFF

clone size: -
V gene: TRBV5-3
J gene: TRBJ1-2
D gene: -
CDR3 DNA: TGTGCCAGAAGCTTGGCTCCAGGGGAAAACTATGGCTACACCTTC
CDR3 protein: CARSLAPGENYGYTF

clone size: -
V gene: TRBV5-1
J gene: TRBJ1-1
D gene: TRBD1
CDR3 DNA: TGCGCCAGCAGCCCCTTGGACAGGGGGATCGCTGAAGCTTTCTTT
CDR3 protein: CASSPLDRGIAEAFF

clone size: -
V gene: TRBV18
J gene: TRBJ2-1
D gene: -
CDR3 DNA: TGTGCCAGCTCACCAGGCACAGGCTTCAATGAGCAGTTCTTC
CDR3 protein: CASSPGTGFNEQFF

clone size: -
V gene: TRBV18
J gene: TRBJ2-1
D gene: TRBD2
CDR3 DNA: TGTGCCAGCTCACCCCCGGCTAGCGGGGGGTCGGGGGAGCAGTTCTTC
CDR3 protein: CASSPPASGGSGEQFF

clone size: -
V gene: TRBV6-1
J gene: TRBJ1-4
D gene: TRBD1
CDR3 DNA: TGTGCCAGCGCCGGGACAGGGCTTGAAAAACTGTTTTTT
CDR3 protein: CASAGTGLEKLFF

clone size: -
V gene: TRBV19
J gene: TRBJ2-7
D gene: -
CDR3 DNA: TGTGCCAGTAGTATATATGCGTGGGACACTCGCCCCTACGAGCAGTACTTC
CDR3 protein: CASSIYAWDTRPYEQYF

clone size: once
V gene: TRBV19
J gene: TRBJ1-5
D gene: -
CDR3 DNA: TGTGCCAGTAGTATATTGGTCGGTCAGCCCCAGCATTTT
CDR3 protein: CASSILVGQPQHF